The clone carrying this T cell receptor beta chain was found a few times. These data belong to a study of blood T cell repertoires in COVID-19. Looking at the study overall: Samples of COVID-19 (acute and convalescent) were obtained from the United States, Italy and Spain. T cells, B-cell-depleted T cells, or PBMCs provided the cDNA or gDNA that served as material.

Authors' analysis steps: Reference gene primer amplification in the assay estimated nucleated cell counts. Measured with immunoSEQ multiplex PCR; TCRdb has only the in-frame clones, and not every one. The D gene and trimming were derived from the DNA, and the V and J assignments and clone size from that table. The sample has 90,000 to 130,000 clones; approximately 70% are singletons. Germline CDR1 is KGHDR and CDR2 is SFDVKD. This CDR3 region has 16 residues. V was cut by 9 bases and J by 4 bases, with 22 bases left in between. This sequence was found in a woman aged 55-69 years with acute or convalescent COVID-19. V is TRBV24-1 and J is TRBJ2-3; maybe TRBD2 (7 bases). Sequenced: peripheral blood. The CDR3 here is CATGYLGGGMADTQYF. In nucleotides, the CDR3 is TGTGCCACCGGTTACTTGGGGGGGGGCATGGCAGATACGCAGTATTTT.